These 20 T cell receptor beta chains share one sample of origin, sequenced in a study of blood T cells in healthy people across ages. A J-beta primer mix and a sample-barcoded 5' primer were used in a second PCR of about 6 to 12 cycles. Each CDR3 protein gets one entry after TCRdb re-called the 5' RACE reads with MiXCR. The sample has roughly 1,500,000 distinct CDR3 sequences; 35% to 45% are singletons. The specimen sequenced was blood. The source is a woman under 30 in good health.

This clonotype has a handful of counts. CDR3 amino acids: CASRRQGRYEQYF. CDR3 sequence (DNA): TGTGCCAGCCGACGCCAGGGACGCTACGAGCAGTACTTC. The genes are TRBV6-1 and TRBJ2-7; D possibly uses TRBD1 or TRBD2 (5 bases each). Germline CDR1 MNHNS, CDR2 SASEGT. Trimming took off 8 bases at V and 3 bases at J, with 14 bases between the two ends. The CDR3 is made up of 13 amino acids.

The chain links TRBV12-3 or TRBV12-4 to TRBJ1-2; TRBD1 agrees at 8 bases. V trimming: 4 bases; J trimming: 3 bases; junction bases outside the gene matches: 7. This CDR3 comprises 15 residues. The CDR3 loop reads CASSSTGGPYYGYTF. CDR3 in DNA: TGTGCCAGCAGTTCCACAGGGGGGCCGTACTATGGCTACACCTTC.

V is TRBV9 and J is TRBJ2-5; 9 bases agree with TRBD2. CDR1 and CDR2 (germline): SGDLS, YYNGEE. The CDR3 sequence is 16 residues long. V was pared by 4 bases and J by 1 base, with 8 bases of the junction left unmatched. CDR3 loop: CASSPRLAESQETQYF. The CDR3 region has the DNA TGTGCCAGCAGCCCGCGACTAGCGGAGTCCCAAGAGACCCAGTACTTC.

This clonotype was recorded at least ten times. The rearrangement links TRBV7-9 to TRBJ2-1, with 10 bases aligning to TRBD2. The CDR3 spans 15 residues. The junction had 6 bases not matched to a gene; V was cut back by 5 bases and J by 5 bases. Germline V gives CDR1 SEHNR, CDR2 FQNEAQ (reference sequence). For the CDR3, the DNA is TGTGCCAGCAGCCCTACTAGCGGGGTAAACAATGAGCAGTTCTTC. It yields the protein CASSPTSGVNNEQFF.

This clonotype was counted only a few times. This chain links TRBV5-1 with TRBJ2-7; a possible D gene is TRBD1 (6 bases). The V end lost 4 bases, the J end lost 9 bases, and 17 bases lay between the germline ends. The CDR3 contains 13 residues. Germline-derived CDR1 and CDR2 are SGHRS and YFSETQ. CDR3 residues: CASSPGTSERQYF. The DNA for the CDR3 is TGCGCCAGCAGCCCCGGGACATCGGAGAGGCAGTACTTC.

The rearrangement links TRBV24-1 to TRBJ2-5; no firm D call. Germline loops: CDR1 KGHDR, CDR2 SFDVKD. Trimming stripped 7 bases from V and 0 bases from J, with 14 bases between. The CDR3 loop spans 15 amino acids. The CDR3 loop is CATSDPTANQETQYF. In DNA, the CDR3 is TGTGCCACCAGCGACCCAACAGCGAACCAAGAGACCCAGTACTTC.

The chain uses TRBV4-1 and TRBJ2-5; D is unresolved. The J call may be faulty, since TRBJ2-7 better matches the DNA end. Per germline, CDR1 MGHRA and CDR2 YSYEKL. The CDR3 is 14 residues long. This CDR3 is CASSQASRNYEQYF. DNA of the CDR3: TGCGCCAGCAGCCAAGCAAGCCGCAACTACGAGCAGTACTTC.

The chain couples TRBV9 to TRBJ2-7; D perhaps matches TRBD2 (5 bases). V lost 2 bases and J 6 bases, leaving 15 bases between the germline ends. The CDR3 has 14 amino acids. Germline V lookup: CDR1 SGDLS, CDR2 YYNGEE. CDR3 sequence reads: CASSVREGHSEQYF. The CDR3 coding sequence is TGTGCCAGCAGCGTTCGTGAGGGTCACTCCGAGCAGTACTTC.

This chain joins TRBV6-5 and TRBJ2-1, with D tentatively TRBD2 (5 bases). CDR1 and CDR2 from the germline V gene are MNHEY and SVGAGI. V lost 2 bases and J lost 2, with 13 bases in between. This CDR3 has 16 amino acids. The CDR3 sequence is CASSYAGERAYNEQFF. CDR3 nucleotides: TGTGCCAGCAGTTACGCCGGGGAAAGGGCCTACAATGAGCAGTTCTTC.

This sequence joins TRBV20-1 and TRBJ2-1, with TRBD2 identical over 9 bases. The J call may be faulty, since TRBJ2-7 better matches the DNA end. Germline V lookup: CDR1 DFQATT, CDR2 SNEGSKA (reference sequence). This CDR3 is 13 amino acids long. CDR3 DNA sequence: TGCAGTGCTCCCCTAGCGGGGATCAATGAGCAGTACTTC. Translated: CSAPLAGINEQYF.

As to this clonotype: This may be a read error: a much more frequent sequence differs by one nucleotide. This chain uses TRBV13 with TRBJ2-1; D remains unclear. The J call may be faulty, since TRBJ2-7 better matches the DNA end. Germline CDR1 and CDR2: PRHDT and FYEKMQ (reference sequence). CDR3 length equals 14 residues. Here the CDR3 DNA reads TGTGCCAGCAGCTTAGGAAGTCGTTACAATGAGCAGTACTTC. Its protein is CASSLGSRYNEQYF.

This sequence joins TRBV5-5 and TRBJ2-1, with TRBD2 matching 8 bases. The junction had 12 bases not matched to a gene; V was cut back by 4 bases and J by 0 bases. The CDR3 runs 18 residues. Germline V gives CDR1 SGHKS, CDR2 YYEKEE (reference sequence). The CDR3 protein is CASSERLASYYSYNEQFF. The DNA for the CDR3 is TGTGCCAGCAGCGAGAGACTAGCGAGTTACTACTCCTACAATGAGCAGTTCTTC.

Notes on this clonotype: This sequence may be a read error, since a much larger clone differs from it by one base. This chain links TRBV4-1 with TRBJ2-7; 7 positions agree with TRBD1. The CDR3 is 14 residues long. Germline CDR1 and CDR2: MGHRA and YSYEKL. The CDR3 DNA reads as TGCGCCGGCAGCCAAGGACAGGACTCCTACGAGCAGTACTTC. It specifies CAGSQGQDSYEQYF.

This clonotype was recorded a few times. The chain joins TRBV24-1 to TRBJ2-6; D is unresolved. Germline lookup yields CDR1 KGHDR and CDR2 SFDVKD. V lost 12 bases and J lost 0, with 8 bases in between. This CDR3 has 13 residues. In DNA form, the CDR3 reads TGTGCCGCCTCCCACTCTGGGGCCAACGTCCTGACTTTC. Its protein product is CAASHSGANVLTF.

This chain joins TRBV7-3 and TRBJ2-3; D not certain. Trimming pared 5 bases from V and 2 bases from J, leaving 8 bases between. The length of the CDR3 is 13 residues. In germline, CDR1 is SGHTA, CDR2 FQGTGA. The CDR3 DNA follows: TGTGCCAGCAGCGCCCGCAACACAGATACGCAGTATTTT. Its protein is CASSARNTDTQYF.

This clonotype came up a few times. CDR3 sequence: CASSLAFGRETQYF. As DNA, the CDR3 is TGTGCCAGCAGCTTAGCCTTTGGTCGAGAGACCCAGTACTTC. The chain joins TRBV7-9 to TRBJ2-5; D call uncertain. The CDR3 has 14 residues. Trimming pared 0 bases from V and 4 bases from J, leaving 9 bases between. CDR1 and CDR2 (germline): SEHNR, FQNEAQ (reference sequence).

There are a few counts of this clonotype. CDR3 amino acids: CASSQAPASDTQYF. The CDR3 DNA sequence: TGTGCCAGCAGCCAAGCTCCCGCGAGCGATACGCAGTATTTT. The rearrangement uses TRBV14 and TRBJ2-3; D not resolved. The V end lost 1 base, the J end lost 6 bases, and 11 bases lay between the germline ends. Germline V lookup: CDR1 SGHDN, CDR2 FVKESK. The CDR3 has 14 residues.

The chain joins TRBV2 to TRBJ1-2; possibly TRBD1 for D (5 bases). Germline assignment: CDR1 SNHLY and CDR2 FYNNEI. The CDR3 runs to 13 residues. The V and J ends lost 3 bases and 4 bases respectively, with 9 bases between them. CDR3 region: CASSDTRAYGYTF. The CDR3 DNA is TGTGCCAGCAGTGATACCAGGGCCTATGGCTACACCTTC.

The chain recombines TRBV7-2 with TRBJ2-1; maybe TRBD1 (6 bases). The germline V gene has CDR1 SGHTA and CDR2 FQGNSA. The V gene lost 4 bases and the J gene lost 0 bases, with 13 bases spanning the gap. This CDR3 has 16 amino acids. The CDR3 reads CASSSQGLGSYNEQFF. CDR3 DNA: TGTGCCAGCAGCTCACAGGGTCTGGGCTCCTACAATGAGCAGTTCTTC.

The rearrangement links TRBV7-8 to TRBJ2-3; 9 nucleotides align to TRBD2. This CDR3 comprises 18 residues. Germline CDR1 is SGHVS and CDR2 is FQNEAQ. V trimming: 5 bases; J trimming: 4 bases; junction bases outside the gene matches: 16. The CDR3 sequence is CASSQIRTSASVSDTQYF. CDR3 coding DNA: TGTGCCAGCAGCCAGATCCGGACTAGCGCTAGCGTTTCAGATACGCAGTATTTT.